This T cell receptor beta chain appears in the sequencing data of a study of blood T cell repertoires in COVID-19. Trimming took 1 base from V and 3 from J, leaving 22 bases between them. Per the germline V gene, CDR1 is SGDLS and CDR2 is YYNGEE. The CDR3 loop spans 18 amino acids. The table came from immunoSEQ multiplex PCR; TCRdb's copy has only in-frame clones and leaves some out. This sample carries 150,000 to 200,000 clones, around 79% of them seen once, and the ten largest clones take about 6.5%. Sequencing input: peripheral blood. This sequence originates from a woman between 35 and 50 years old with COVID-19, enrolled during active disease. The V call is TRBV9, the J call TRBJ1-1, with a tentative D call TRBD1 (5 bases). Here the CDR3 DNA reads TGTGCCAGCAGCGTATCGGCCCTGGGAGGGGCTACGGACACTGAAGCTTTCTTT. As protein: CASSVSALGGATDTEAFF.